A single sample is the source of the 16 T cell receptor beta chains below, sequenced in a study of cytomegalovirus exposure and HLA in healthy donors. PCR amplification relied on 60 Vbeta primers (plus 13 Jbeta primers). Assay used: immunoSEQ multiplex PCR; TCRdb lists only in-frame clones, some missing. The profile shows 90,000 to 150,000 clones, 7% to 9.5% of them singletons. The sequencing sample was made of PBMCs. The receptors shown here come from a woman aged 40 to 49 in good health and CMV-seropositive.

The CDR3 loop is CASSELGTETYEQYF. CDR3 in DNA: TGTGCCAGCAGTGAATTAGGGACAGAAACCTACGAGCAGTACTTC. The gene calls are TRBV25-1 and TRBJ2-7, with 7 bases aligning to TRBD1. Germline V gene data show CDR1 as MGHDK and CDR2 as SYGVNS. The CDR3 is made up of 15 amino acids. V shed 1 base, J shed 2 bases, and the junction held 5 bases outside the gene matches.

In DNA form, the CDR3 reads TGTGCCAGCAGTCGGAACGGGTTGCAAGAGACCCAGTACTTC. Protein product: CASSRNGLQETQYF. The chain uses TRBV27 and TRBJ2-5, with unresolved D. The CDR3 spans 14 residues. Deletions cut 5 bases from V and 2 bases from J, with 12 bases between. The germline V gene has CDR1 MNHEY and CDR2 SMNVEV (reference sequence).

This chain connects TRBV29-1 to TRBJ2-7, with TRBD1 matching over 10 bases. In germline, CDR1 is SQVTM, CDR2 ANQGSEA. V gave up 6 bases and J gave up 6 bases; unmatched junction bases: 8. This CDR3 region has 13 residues. The CDR3 loop is CSVLDRGQVEQYF. The CDR3 DNA reads as TGCAGCGTCCTTGACAGGGGGCAAGTCGAGCAGTACTTC.

The chain has TRBV11-2 and TRBJ2-3; TRBD2 aligns across 7 bases. CDR1 SGHAT and CDR2 FQNNGV come from the germline V gene. Trimming removed 6 bases from V and 5 bases from J; junction bases left unmatched: 8. This CDR3 region has 14 residues. The CDR3 coding sequence is TGTGCCAGCAGATTTGAAAGCGGGGTAGATACGCAGTATTTT. It is translated as CASRFESGVDTQYF. The variable domain in full, completed from reference TRBV11-2 and TRBJ2-3, reads EAGVAQSPRYKIIEKRQSVAFWCNPISGHATLYWYQQILGQGPKLLIQFQNNGVVDDSQLPKDRFSAERLKGVDSTLKIQPAKLEDSAVYLCASRFESGVDTQYFGPGTRLTVL.

V is TRBV7-9 and J is TRBJ2-1; 10 bases line up with TRBD2. Per the germline V gene, CDR1 is SEHNR and CDR2 is FQNEAQ (reference sequence). The CDR3 has 17 amino acids. V shed 6 bases, J shed 6 bases, and the junction held 14 bases outside the gene matches. The chain's CDR3 is CASSSPGLAGALNEQFF. The CDR3 bases are TGTGCCAGCAGTTCACCCGGGCTAGCGGGGGCTCTCAATGAGCAGTTCTTC. The full variable domain, rest sourced from reference TRBV7-9 and TRBJ2-1, is DTGVSQNPRHKITKRGQNVTFRCDPISEHNRLYWYRQTLGQGPEFLTYFQNEAQLEKSRLLSDRFSAERPKGSFSTLEIQRTEQGDSAMYLCASSSPGLAGALNEQFFGPGTRLTVL.

This clone turned up a few times. The chain links TRBV5-1 to TRBJ2-7; 7 bases are shared with TRBD2. CDR1 and CDR2 (germline): SGHRS, YFSETQ. The CDR3 has 14 residues. V lost 0 bases, J lost 6 bases, and 6 bases stayed unmatched. In DNA, the CDR3 is TGCGCCAGCAGCTTGGCCAAGGGCGGGGGCGAGCAGTACTTC. This gives the protein CASSLAKGGGEQYF. The full variable domain, in which reference TRBV5-1 and TRBJ2-7 provide the parts outside the CDR3, is KAGVTQTPRYLIKTRGQQVTLSCSPISGHRSVSWYQQTPGQGLQFLFEYFSETQRNKGNFPGRFSGRQFSNSRSEMNVSTLELGDSALYLCASSLAKGGGEQYFGPGTRLTVT.

The chain couples TRBV14 to TRBJ2-1; 8 bases fit TRBD2. This CDR3 is built from 15 residues. Germline CDR1 is SGHDN and CDR2 is FVKESK. Trimming removed 5 bases from V and 4 bases from J; junction bases left unmatched: 7. As DNA, the CDR3 is TGTGCCAGCAGCGTCCAGGCGGGGGGTTACAATGAGCAGTTCTTC. Translation gives CASSVQAGGYNEQFF.

This clone was picked up a small number of times. The rearrangement joins TRBV5-8 to TRBJ1-5, with 9 bases identical to TRBD1. This CDR3 is built from 15 residues. Germline V CDR1 and CDR2: SGHTS, YDEGEE. Trimming cost V 4 bases and J 2 bases; bases outside gene matches: 4. The CDR3 bases are TGTGCCAGCAGCATACAGGGGGCACGCAATCAGCCCCAGCATTTT. Translation: CASSIQGARNQPQHF.

The V and J genes are TRBV4-2 and TRBJ1-5; TRBD1 matches 10 bases. Unmatched junction bases numbered 8, after V lost 5 bases and J lost 1 base. Germline loops: CDR1 LGHNA, CDR2 YNFKEQ. The CDR3 runs 17 residues. In nucleotides, the CDR3 is TGTGCCAGCAGCGTGTCCGTGGACAGGGGGAGCAATCAGCCCCAGCATTTT. It specifies CASSVSVDRGSNQPQHF.

The chain employs TRBV19 and TRBJ1-1; the match to TRBD1 covers 8 bases. CDR3 length: 13 residues. The germline V gene encodes CDR1 LNHDA and CDR2 SQIVND (reference sequence). Trimming took 8 bases from V and 3 from J; bases not matched to a gene: 5. The CDR3: CASGQGLDTEAFF. The DNA of the CDR3 is TGTGCCAGTGGACAGGGTTTAGACACTGAAGCTTTCTTT.

The J gene is TRBJ2-1, the V gene TRBV28, with 8 bases aligning to TRBD2. Looked up from germline, CDR1 is MDHEN and CDR2 is SYDVKM. The CDR3 sequence is 16 residues long. After removal of 7 bases from V and 4 bases from J, the junction contained 12 bases not matched to a gene. CDR3 in DNA: TGTGCCAGCAACTCAGCGGGACTAGAAAGGTACAATGAGCAGTTCTTC. Encoded protein: CASNSAGLERYNEQFF.

This clone was seen only a few times. The genes are TRBV6-1 and TRBJ1-5; TRBD1 agrees at 10 bases. This CDR3 has 14 amino acids. The V and J ends lost 10 bases and 11 bases, in that order; junction bases with no gene match: 14. Germline V lookup: CDR1 MNHNS, CDR2 SASEGT. The CDR3 is CATTTGTGVRTQHF. In nucleotides, the CDR3 is TGTGCCACCACTACCGGGACAGGGGTTCGTACCCAGCATTTT.

The table lists this clone with a few counts. The genes are TRBV28 and TRBJ1-2; D is perhaps TRBD1 (5 bases). Germline CDR1 is MDHEN and CDR2 is SYDVKM. Trimming cost V 4 bases and J 2 bases, with 14 bases left between them. This CDR3 is 15 amino acids long. Here the CDR3 reads CASSSRGGWNYGYTF. The CDR3 bases are TGTGCCAGCAGTTCCCGGGGGGGGTGGAACTATGGCTACACCTTC.

The rearrangement links TRBV5-1 to TRBJ2-7; D is possibly TRBD2 (6 bases). The CDR3 covers 14 residues. The ends were cut back, 0 bases at V and 5 bases at J, with 12 bases in the middle. Germline CDR1 reads SGHRS; CDR2 reads YFSETQ. The CDR3 reads CASSLAREHHEQYF. CDR3 bases: TGCGCCAGCAGCTTGGCCCGGGAGCACCACGAGCAGTACTTC.

This chain links TRBV30 with TRBJ2-7; the match to TRBD1 covers 7 bases. V shed 0 bases, J shed 3 bases, and the junction held 5 bases outside the gene matches. The CDR3 totals 14 residues. The V gene's germline CDR1 is GTSNPN and CDR2 SVGIG (reference sequence). CDR3 loop: CAWSVGGGGYEQYF. The CDR3 DNA is TGTGCCTGGAGTGTAGGGGGCGGCGGCTACGAGCAGTACTTC.

This clone was counted between two and nine times. The chain couples TRBV30 to TRBJ2-7; 10 bases map to TRBD1. The CDR3 contains 14 residues. V lost 4 bases, J lost 2 bases, and 5 bases stayed unmatched. The germline gives CDR1 GTSNPN, CDR2 SVGIG (reference sequence). CDR3 nucleotides: TGTGCCTGGACCCTCGGGACAGGGGCCTACGAGCAGTACTTC. This encodes CAWTLGTGAYEQYF.